This T cell receptor (beta chain) emerged from a study of T cells after yellow fever vaccination. Each CDR3 protein is one row after TCRdb ran MiXCR on the 5' RACE reads. The sample shows approximately 340,000 distinct CDR3 sequences, 8.5% to 10% of them seen only once. This clonotype was recorded at least ten times. The CDR3 totals 14 residues. Trimming stripped 6 bases from V and 1 base from J, with 9 bases between. The germline V gene encodes CDR1 MGHDK and CDR2 SYGVNS. The sample here was PBMCs, taken on the day of the first yellow fever vaccination. This rearrangement joins TRBV25-1 to TRBJ2-2; possibly TRBD2 for D (5 bases). The source of this sequence is a young man who received the YFV17D yellow fever vaccine. The CDR3 protein is CASRESGNTGELFF. CDR3 DNA: TGTGCCAGCAGGGAGAGCGGGAACACCGGGGAGCTGTTTTTT.